The present T cell receptor beta chain was sequenced within a study of immune characterization of retroperitoneal liposarcoma. One entry per CDR3 protein results from TCRdb running MiXCR on the PCR reads. This sample yields approximately 9,300 distinct CDR3 sequences, of which less than 40% are seen a single time; roughly 25% belongs to the top ten. The origin of this receptor is a male donor with retroperitoneal liposarcoma. Sequenced: tumor tissue.

In DNA, the CDR3 is TGTGCCAGCAGTGGTTTTCTGCAGGAGACCCAGTACTTC. Translating gives CASSGFLQETQYF. The chain recombines TRBV6-8 with TRBJ2-5, with no clear D. CDR1 MNHGY and CDR2 SAAAGT come from the germline V gene. The CDR3 has 13 amino acids. V was trimmed by 5 bases and J by 5 bases, leaving 12 bases between them.